This note documents a single TCR beta chain sequence. Its antigen is still unknown. The record originates from a study of OX40 agonist ivuxolimab in advanced cancers. On the study more broadly: Six ivuxolimab dose levels, 0.01 to 10 mg/kg, were given intravenously every 2 weeks. Study-wide findings and caveats: CD8+ T cells (on average) carried more expanded clones than CD4+ T cells. At 0.1 to 3.0 mg/kg, clonal expansion of CD4+ and CD8+ blood T cells had occurred by week 6.

Losses at the gene ends were 3 bases for V and 5 bases for J; bases not matched to a gene: 5. Per germline, CDR1 LNHDA and CDR2 SQIVND (reference sequence). The length of the CDR3 is 15 residues. Libraries were prepared by immunoSEQ multiplex PCR; TCRdb keeps only in-frame clonotypes and omits some of them. The sample has some 50,000 clones; 70% to 90% are singletons. This rearrangement joins TRBV19 to TRBJ1-5; 9 nucleotides line up with TRBD1. This TCR derives from an adult with an advanced solid tumor such as melanoma, head and neck, liver or kidney cancer. Sequences were derived from CD4+ or CD8+ T cells sorted from blood, sampled in a trial of the OX40 agonist ivuxolimab. CDR3 DNA: TGTGCCAGTAGTATCTCTACAGGGGGCCATCAGCCCCAGCATTTT. Amino acids: CASSISTGGHQPQHF.